Reported below is one TCR beta chain. Its specificity is unknown. The sample is drawn from a study of cytomegalovirus exposure and HLA in healthy donors. Findings and limits, study-wide: By a later analysis, the bulk of CMV-associated TCR beta chains appeared HLA-restricted. Data from an earlier analysis indicated that most TCR beta V segments were productive either about 87% or about 30% of the time. In a later analysis, across HLA loci, associated TCR counts were highest for DRB1, lowest for HLA-C.

Germline loops: CDR1 MNHEY, CDR2 SVGAGI. The CDR3 extends over 15 amino acids. V trimming: 7 bases; J trimming: 6 bases; junction bases outside the gene matches: 5. Donors in the study were healthy people who gave bone marrow. 60 Vbeta and 13 Jbeta primers were used in PCR. The data were produced by immunoSEQ multiplex PCR, yet TCRdb's version contains in-frame clones alone and is incomplete. There are around 91,000 clones in the sample; just under 80% occur only once, and under 5% lies in the top ten. The receptor's source is a male donor in good health and CMV-seropositive. The rearrangement links TRBV6-5 to TRBJ2-1; 14 bases align to TRBD2. The sequenced sample was PBMCs. The CDR3 DNA reads TGTGCCAGCACTCTGGGGACTAGCGGGAGCAATGAGCAGTTCTTC. Encoded protein: CASTLGTSGSNEQFF.